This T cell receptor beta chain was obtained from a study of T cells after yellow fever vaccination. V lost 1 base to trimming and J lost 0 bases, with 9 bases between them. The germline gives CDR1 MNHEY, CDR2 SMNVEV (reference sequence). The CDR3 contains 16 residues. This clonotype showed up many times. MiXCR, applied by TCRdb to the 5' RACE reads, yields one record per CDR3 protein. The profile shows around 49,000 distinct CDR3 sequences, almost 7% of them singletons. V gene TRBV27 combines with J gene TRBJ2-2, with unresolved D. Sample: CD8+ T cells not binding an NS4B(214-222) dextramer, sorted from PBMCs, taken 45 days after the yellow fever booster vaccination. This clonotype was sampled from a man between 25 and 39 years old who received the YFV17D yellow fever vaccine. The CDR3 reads CASSLYQPSNTGELFF. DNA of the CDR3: TGTGCCAGCAGTTTATATCAGCCTTCGAACACCGGGGAGCTGTTTTTT.